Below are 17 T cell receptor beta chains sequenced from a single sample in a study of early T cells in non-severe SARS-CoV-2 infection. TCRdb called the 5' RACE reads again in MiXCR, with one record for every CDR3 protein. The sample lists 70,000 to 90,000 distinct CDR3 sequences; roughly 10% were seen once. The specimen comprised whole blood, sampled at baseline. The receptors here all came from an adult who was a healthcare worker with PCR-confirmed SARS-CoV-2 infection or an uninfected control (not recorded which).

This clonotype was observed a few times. CDR3 in DNA: TGTGCCAGCAGCTTAACTGGAAGGGGCAAAAACATTCAGTACTTC. Translating it yields CASSLTGRGKNIQYF. The gene calls are TRBV7-3 and TRBJ2-4; tentative D call: TRBD1 (5 bases). V lost 0 bases and J lost 3, with 9 bases in between. Germline loops: CDR1 SGHTA, CDR2 FQGTGA. The CDR3 has 15 residues.

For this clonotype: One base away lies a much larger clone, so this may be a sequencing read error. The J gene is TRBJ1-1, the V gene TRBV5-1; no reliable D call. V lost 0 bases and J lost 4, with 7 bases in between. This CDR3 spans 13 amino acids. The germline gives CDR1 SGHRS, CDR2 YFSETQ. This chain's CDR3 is CASSLGLSTEAFF. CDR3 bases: TGCGCCAGCAGCTTGGGACTGAGCACTGAAGCTTTCTTT.

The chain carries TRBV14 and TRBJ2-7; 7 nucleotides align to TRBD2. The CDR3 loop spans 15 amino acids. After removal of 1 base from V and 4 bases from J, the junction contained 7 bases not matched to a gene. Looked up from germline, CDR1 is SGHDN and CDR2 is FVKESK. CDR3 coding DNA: TGTGCCAGCAGCCAAGCCGCGGGAGCAGGTTACGAGCAGTACTTC. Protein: CASSQAAGAGYEQYF.

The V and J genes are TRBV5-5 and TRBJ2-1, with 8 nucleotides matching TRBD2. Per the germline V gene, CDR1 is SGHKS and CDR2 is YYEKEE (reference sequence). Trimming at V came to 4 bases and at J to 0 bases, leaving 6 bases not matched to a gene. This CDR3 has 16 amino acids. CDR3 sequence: CASSPVAGSSYNEQFF. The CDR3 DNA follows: TGTGCCAGCAGCCCTGTAGCGGGAAGCTCCTACAATGAGCAGTTCTTC.

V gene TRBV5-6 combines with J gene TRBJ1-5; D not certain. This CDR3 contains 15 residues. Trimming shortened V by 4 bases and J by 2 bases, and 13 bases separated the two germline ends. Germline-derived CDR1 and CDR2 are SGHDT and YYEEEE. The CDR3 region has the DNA TGTGCCAGCAGCCTTGGACCGGCGGGCAATCAGCCCCAGCATTTT. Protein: CASSLGPAGNQPQHF.

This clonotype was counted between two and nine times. This CDR3 reads CATRQGFEQFF. In DNA form, the CDR3 reads TGTGCCACCAGACAGGGATTTGAGCAGTTCTTC. The chain links TRBV24-1 to TRBJ2-1; maybe TRBD1 (6 bases). V was shortened by 7 bases and J by 9 bases, with 9 bases between the two germline ends. Germline CDR1 KGHDR, CDR2 SFDVKD. The CDR3 spans 11 residues.

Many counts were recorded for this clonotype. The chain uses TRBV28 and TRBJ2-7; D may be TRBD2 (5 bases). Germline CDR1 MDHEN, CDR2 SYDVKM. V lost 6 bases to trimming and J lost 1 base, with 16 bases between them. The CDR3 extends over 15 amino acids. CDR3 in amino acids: CASSHRASSSYEQYF. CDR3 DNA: TGTGCCAGCAGCCATAGGGCTAGCAGTTCCTACGAGCAGTACTTC.

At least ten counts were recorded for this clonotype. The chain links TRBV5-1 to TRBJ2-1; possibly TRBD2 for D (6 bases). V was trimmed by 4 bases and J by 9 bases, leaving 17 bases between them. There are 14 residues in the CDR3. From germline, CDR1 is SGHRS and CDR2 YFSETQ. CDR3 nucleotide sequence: TGCGCCAGCAGCCCGGGGACTCCCGGAGGTGAGCAGTTCTTC. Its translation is CASSPGTPGGEQFF.

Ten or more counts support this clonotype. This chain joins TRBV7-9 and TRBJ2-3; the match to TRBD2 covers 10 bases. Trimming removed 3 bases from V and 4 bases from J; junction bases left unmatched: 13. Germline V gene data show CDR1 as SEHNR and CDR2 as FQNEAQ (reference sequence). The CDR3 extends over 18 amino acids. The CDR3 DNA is TGTGCCAGCAGCTTTCCATCGAGCGGGAGGGTCAAACCAGATACGCAGTATTTT. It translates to CASSFPSSGRVKPDTQYF.

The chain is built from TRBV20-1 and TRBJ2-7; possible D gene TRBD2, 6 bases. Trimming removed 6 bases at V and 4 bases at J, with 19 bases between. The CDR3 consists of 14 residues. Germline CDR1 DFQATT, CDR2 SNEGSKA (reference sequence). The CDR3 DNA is TGCAGTGCCGGGGGACCGTCTGAGAGTTACGAGCAGTACTTC. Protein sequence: CSAGGPSESYEQYF.

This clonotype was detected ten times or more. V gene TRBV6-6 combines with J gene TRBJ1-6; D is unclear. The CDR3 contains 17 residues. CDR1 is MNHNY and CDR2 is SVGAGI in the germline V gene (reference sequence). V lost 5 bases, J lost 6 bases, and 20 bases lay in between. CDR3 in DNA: TGTGCCAGCAGTCACGGGGTTGGGTTGGCAGTTAATTCACCCCTCCACTTT. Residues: CASSHGVGLAVNSPLHF.

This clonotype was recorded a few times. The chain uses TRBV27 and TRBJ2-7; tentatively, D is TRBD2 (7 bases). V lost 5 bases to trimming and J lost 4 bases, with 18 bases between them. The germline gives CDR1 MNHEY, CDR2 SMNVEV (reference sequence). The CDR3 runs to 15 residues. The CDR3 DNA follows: TGTGCCAGCAGTCGCCAGGGAGGGGGGAAATACGAGCAGTACTTC. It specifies CASSRQGGGKYEQYF.

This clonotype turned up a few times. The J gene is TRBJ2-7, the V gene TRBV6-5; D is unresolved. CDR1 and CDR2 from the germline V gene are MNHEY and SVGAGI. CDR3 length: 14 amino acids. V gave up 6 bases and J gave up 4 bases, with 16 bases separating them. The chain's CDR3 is CASSSQSGPYEQYF. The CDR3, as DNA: TGTGCCAGCAGCTCACAGTCCGGACCTTACGAGCAGTACTTC.

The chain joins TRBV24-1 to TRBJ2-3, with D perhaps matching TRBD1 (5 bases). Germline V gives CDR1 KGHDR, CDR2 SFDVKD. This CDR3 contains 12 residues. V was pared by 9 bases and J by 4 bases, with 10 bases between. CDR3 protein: CATAGQSDTQYF. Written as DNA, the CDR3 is TGTGCCACCGCCGGACAATCAGATACGCAGTATTTT.

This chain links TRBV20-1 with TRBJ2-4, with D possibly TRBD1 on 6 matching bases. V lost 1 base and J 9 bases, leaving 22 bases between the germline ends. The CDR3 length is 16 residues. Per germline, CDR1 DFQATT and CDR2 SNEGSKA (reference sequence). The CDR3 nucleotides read TGCAGTGCTAGAGCCTATAGAGGGACAACATCGACCATTCAGTACTTC. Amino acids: CSARAYRGTTSTIQYF.

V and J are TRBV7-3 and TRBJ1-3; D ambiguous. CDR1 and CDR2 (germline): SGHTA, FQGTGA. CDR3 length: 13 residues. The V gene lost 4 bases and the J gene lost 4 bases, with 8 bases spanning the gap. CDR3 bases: TGTGCCAGCAGCTCATCCGGGGGAAACACCATATATTTT. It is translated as CASSSSGGNTIYF.

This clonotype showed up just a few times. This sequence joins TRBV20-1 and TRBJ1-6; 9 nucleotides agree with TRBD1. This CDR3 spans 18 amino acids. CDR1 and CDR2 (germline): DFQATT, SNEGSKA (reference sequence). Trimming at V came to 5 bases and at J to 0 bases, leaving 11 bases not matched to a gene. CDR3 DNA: TGCAGTGCTCGGAATAGGGACAGGGCTAGCTCCTATAATTCACCCCTCCACTTT. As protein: CSARNRDRASSYNSPLHF.